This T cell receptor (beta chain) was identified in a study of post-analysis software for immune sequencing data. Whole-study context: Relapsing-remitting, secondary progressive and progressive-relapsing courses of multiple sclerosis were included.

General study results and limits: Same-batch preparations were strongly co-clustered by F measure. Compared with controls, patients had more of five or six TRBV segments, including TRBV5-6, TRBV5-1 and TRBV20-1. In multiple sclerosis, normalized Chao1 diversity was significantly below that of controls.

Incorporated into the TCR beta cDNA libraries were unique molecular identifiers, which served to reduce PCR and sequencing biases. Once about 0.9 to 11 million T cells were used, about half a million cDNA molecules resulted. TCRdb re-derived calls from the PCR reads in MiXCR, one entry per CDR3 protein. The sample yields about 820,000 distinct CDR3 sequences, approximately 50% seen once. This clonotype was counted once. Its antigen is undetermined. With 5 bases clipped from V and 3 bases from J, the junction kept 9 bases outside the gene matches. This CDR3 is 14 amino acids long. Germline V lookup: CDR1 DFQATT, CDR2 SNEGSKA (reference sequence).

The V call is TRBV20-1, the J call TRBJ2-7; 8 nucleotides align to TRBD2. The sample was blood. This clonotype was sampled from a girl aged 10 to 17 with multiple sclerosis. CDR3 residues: CSAAGGGRIYEQYF. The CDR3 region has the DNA TGCAGTGCTGCCGGGGGCGGGAGGATCTACGAGCAGTACTTC.